This is a list of T cell receptor beta chains from one sample in a study of cytomegalovirus exposure and HLA in healthy donors. Sequencing used immunoSEQ multiplex PCR; TCRdb keeps in-frame clones, though not all of them. This table holds over 150,000 clones, about 90% found once. Specimen: PBMCs. These receptors came from a woman between 18 and 29 years old in good health and CMV-seropositive. The CDR3 runs from the conserved cysteine through the conserved F or W. The D gene is left open where the match is weak. Clone size is not always given. Where it is, it says once, few, many or a class for expanded clones.

j_call clone_size d_call v_call cdr3_nt cdr3_aa
TRBJ2-7 few TRBD1 TRBV4-3 TGCGCCAGCAGCCAAGATCCCGGGACAGGGGGAAACGAGCAGTACTTC CASSQDPGTGGNEQYF
TRBJ2-2 NA NA TRBV6-4 TGTGCCAGCAGTAGCCTCCGCGGCGGGGAGCTGTTTTTT CASSSLRGGELFF
TRBJ1-5 NA TRBD1 TRBV27 TGTGCCAGCAGGCGGACAGGGTATAATCAGCCCCAGCATTTT CASRRTGYNQPQHF
TRBJ1-3 NA TRBD1 TRBV4-1 TGCGCCAGCAGCCAAGAAATCGGACAGGGGACCAACACCATATATTTT CASSQEIGQGTNTIYF
TRBJ2-1 NA TRBD2 TRBV6-1 TGTGCCAGCAGTGTTCATAGCGGGGGTCCGTACGAGCAGTTCTTC CASSVHSGGPYEQFF
TRBJ1-2 NA TRBD1 TRBV4-3 TGCGCCAGCAGCCAAGTTCAAGGACAGGGGGACTATGGCTACACCTTC CASSQVQGQGDYGYTF
TRBJ2-7 NA NA TRBV4-1 TGCGCCAGCAGACGACAGGATTCGACCAGCTACGAGCAGTACTTC CASRRQDSTSYEQYF
TRBJ2-3 NA TRBD2 TRBV19 TGTGCCAGTAGTGGAGGTAGCGGGGGGGCTAGCACAGATACGCAGTATTTT CASSGGSGGASTDTQYF
TRBJ2-3 NA NA TRBV9 TGTGCCAGCAGCGGCTACAAGGGAGGCACAGATACGCAGTATTTT CASSGYKGGTDTQYF
TRBJ2-7 once NA TRBV7-2 TGTGCCAGCAGCTTAGTTCACTTCTACTACGAGCAGTACTTC CASSLVHFYYEQYF
TRBJ1-1 NA NA TRBV18 TGTGCCAGCTCACCCGGGACACGAGAAGCTTTCTTT CASSPGTREAFF
TRBJ2-7 NA TRBD1 TRBV6-1 TGTGCCAGCCGGCGGGACAGGGATTACGAGCAGTACTTC CASRRDRDYEQYF
TRBJ2-3 NA TRBD2 TRBV7-9 TGTGCCAGCAGCCCAACCTTGATGACTAGCGGGCACACAGATACGCAGTATTTT CASSPTLMTSGHTDTQYF
TRBJ2-1 NA TRBD2 TRBV5-1 TGCGCCAGCAGCTTGACGGGGGGGCCCGGGGAGCAGTTCTTC CASSLTGGPGEQFF
TRBJ1-1 NA TRBD1 TRBV27 TGTGCCAGCAGTCCCTTCGGACAGGGTCAACTTGAAGCTTTCTTT CASSPFGQGQLEAFF
TRBJ1-2 few NA TRBV4-1 TGCGCCAGCAGCCAAGATACCCTATATGGCTACACCTTC CASSQDTLYGYTF
TRBJ1-6 NA NA TRBV2 TGTGCCAGCAGCGAAATCCAGGGAACCTATAATTCACCCCTCCACTTT CASSEIQGTYNSPLHF
TRBJ2-3 NA TRBD2 TRBV19 TGTGCCAGTAGTATCGGGGCTAGCGGGAGCACAGATACGCAGTATTTT CASSIGASGSTDTQYF
TRBJ2-3 NA TRBD2 TRBV28 TGTGCCAGCAGCCGAGGTCCTAGCGGGAGCATCCCAGATACGCAGTATTTT CASSRGPSGSIPDTQYF
TRBJ2-3 NA NA TRBV15 TGTGCCACCAGCAGAGAGGGCGACCTTACAGATACGCAGTATTTT CATSREGDLTDTQYF
TRBJ1-2 NA TRBD1 TRBV7-2 TGTGCCAGCAGCTTAGACTTCAGGGGGCGGTATGGCTACACCTTC CASSLDFRGRYGYTF
TRBJ2-7 NA TRBD1 TRBV29-1 TGCAGCGCCCGGGACAGGGATTACGAGCAGTACTTC CSARDRDYEQYF
TRBJ1-5 once NA TRBV28 TGTGCCAGCAGTTCCCTCCTACGTGTTACGAATCAGCCCCAGCATTTT CASSSLLRVTNQPQHF
TRBJ1-2 NA TRBD1 TRBV5-6 TGTGCCAGCAGCAGAGGACAGGGTGACTATGGCTACACCTTC CASSRGQGDYGYTF
TRBJ2-3 once NA TRBV5-1 TGCGCCAGCAGCTTGGACCTCCTATCAGATACGCAGTATTTT CASSLDLLSDTQYF
TRBJ1-4 once TRBD1 TRBV5-1 TGCGCCAGCAGCTTCTATGGACAGGGCCAATTGGGTGAAAAACTGTTTTTT CASSFYGQGQLGEKLFF
TRBJ1-2 NA NA TRBV7-9 TGTGCCAGCAGCTTAGCAGGGGGCTATGGCTACACCTTC CASSLAGGYGYTF
TRBJ2-7 NA TRBD1 TRBV23-1 TGCGCCAGCAGTCAATTGATGGGACAGACGATCTCCTACGAGCAGTACTTC CASSQLMGQTISYEQYF
TRBJ2-1 NA TRBD2 TRBV29-1 TGCAGCGTTGGACTAGCGGAGGGGAAGGAGCAGTTCTTC CSVGLAEGKEQFF
TRBJ2-5 NA TRBD2 TRBV11-2 TGTGCCAGCAGCCCTAGCGGGAGACGAGAGACCCAGTACTTC CASSPSGRRETQYF
TRBJ2-1 NA NA TRBV7-6 TGTGCCAGCAGCTTAGCAACGAGCTCCTACAATGAGCAGTTCTTC CASSLATSSYNEQFF
TRBJ2-1 NA TRBD1 TRBV7-2 TGTGCCAGCAGCTCCCCAGACAGGGGTAGGAGTGAGCAGTTCTTC CASSSPDRGRSEQFF
TRBJ2-5 NA TRBD2 TRBV27 TGTGCCAGCAGTTCCTGGACTAGCGGGAGTGGTGAGACCCAGTACTTC CASSSWTSGSGETQYF
TRBJ1-4 NA NA TRBV9 TGTGCCAGCAGCGTAGGCCAAGGGGGTGAAAAACTGTTTTTT CASSVGQGGEKLFF
TRBJ1-2 NA TRBD1 TRBV7-9 TGTGCCAGCAGCACCGAAGGGGGCCCTTATGGCTACACCTTC CASSTEGGPYGYTF
TRBJ1-6 NA NA TRBV30 TGTGCCTGGAAGGCAGGGTTCTCCTATAATTCACCCCTCCACTTT CAWKAGFSYNSPLHF
TRBJ2-3 NA TRBD2 TRBV5-4 TGTGCCAGCGGGGGAGCGGGAGGGAACACAGATACGCAGTATTTT CASGGAGGNTDTQYF
TRBJ1-4 NA NA TRBV9 TGTGCCAGCAGCGTAGGGTCCGTACAGGGTGGGGAAAAACTGTTTTTT CASSVGSVQGGEKLFF
TRBJ1-5 NA TRBD1 TRBV29-1 TGCAGCGTTGAAGAAAGACAGGGAAATCAGCCCCAGCATTTT CSVEERQGNQPQHF
TRBJ1-3 NA NA TRBV6-5 TGTGCCAGCAGTTACCAGGACTTTCGCTCTGGAAACACCATATATTTT CASSYQDFRSGNTIYF
TRBJ2-6 NA TRBD1 TRBV5-4 TGTGCCAGCAGCTTGGGTTCAGGGGGCTCTGGGGCCAACGTCCTGACTTTC CASSLGSGGSGANVLTF
TRBJ2-1 NA TRBD1 TRBV7-3 TGTGCCAGCAGCGCATCAGGGGGCTTAGGGGATGAGCAGTTCTTC CASSASGGLGDEQFF
TRBJ1-4 NA TRBD1 TRBV15 TGTGCCACCAGCAGAGAAGGGACAGGGGGGGATGAAAAACTGTTTTTT CATSREGTGGDEKLFF
TRBJ1-5 NA TRBD1 TRBV19 TGTGCCAGTAGTCCTAGACCTGGGACAGATCAGCCCCAGCATTTT CASSPRPGTDQPQHF
TRBJ2-6 NA NA TRBV19 TGTGCCAGTAGCGTGTCTGGGGCCAACGTCCTGACTTTC CASSVSGANVLTF
TRBJ1-1 NA TRBD1 TRBV2 TGTGCCAGCTGGTCTGGGACAGGGAACACTGAAGCTTTCTTT CASWSGTGNTEAFF
TRBJ1-2 NA NA TRBV6-6 TGTGCCAGCAGCCGCGATAACTATGGCTACACCTTC CASSRDNYGYTF
TRBJ1-1 few NA TRBV7-9 TGTGCCAGCAGGGACAGGAACACTGAAGCTTTCTTT CASRDRNTEAFF
TRBJ2-3 NA TRBD1 TRBV18 TGTGCCAGCTCACAAGACCAGGGGACAGGGACAGATACGCAGTATTTT CASSQDQGTGTDTQYF
TRBJ2-3 NA NA TRBV5-6 TGTGCCAGCAGCTTGGACGCTACTAGCACAGATACGCAGTATTTT CASSLDATSTDTQYF
TRBJ2-1 few TRBD2 TRBV5-1 TGCGCCAGCTCCCGGGGACCCGGGACTAGCGGCTACAATGAGCAGTTCTTC CASSRGPGTSGYNEQFF
TRBJ1-2 NA TRBD1 TRBV12-5 TGTGCTAGTGGGCCCATGGACAGGGGTAGCTATGGCTACACCTTC CASGPMDRGSYGYTF
TRBJ2-2 NA TRBD1 TRBV11-3 TGTGCCAGCAGCTTGTACGGGACAGCGAACACCGGGGAGCTGTTTTTT CASSLYGTANTGELFF
TRBJ1-6 NA NA TRBV25-1 TGTGCCAGCAGTGAATTGCAGGGATCACCCCTCCACTTT CASSELQGSPLHF
TRBJ1-1 NA TRBD1 TRBV6-5 TGTGCCAGCAGTGAGACAGGGGGGGAAGCTTTCTTT CASSETGGEAFF